This T cell receptor beta chain comes out of a study of spatial heterogeneity in lung cancer. Findings of the study overall: Tumors with more nonsynonymous mutations had more expanded intratumoral alpha and beta TCRs.

The germline gives CDR1 SGHRS, CDR2 YFSETQ. Between the trimmed V and J ends, which lost 3 bases and 2 bases, there was a span of 9 bases. CDR3 length: 14 amino acids. Using its own MiXCR run on the 5' RACE reads, TCRdb lists one record per CDR3 protein. The table shows some 4,000 distinct CDR3 sequences, with approximately 9% occurring only once. By proportion, this clonotype is medium-sized. What it binds is not known. Time point of the sample: sample taken at primary tumor resection. V and J are TRBV5-1 and TRBJ1-5; tentative D call: TRBD1 (5 bases). The sequences come from lung tumor tissue, collected at surgery. This receptor was identified in a male donor with early-stage non-small cell lung cancer. CDR3 bases: TGCGCCAGCAGCTCCGGGACCGGCAATCAGCCCCAGCATTTT. As protein: CASSSGTGNQPQHF.